This T cell receptor (beta chain) was captured in a study of T-cell reconstitution after alpha-beta-depleted transplantation in children. In germline, CDR1 is SGDLS, CDR2 YYNGEE. The CDR3 contains 14 residues. V shed 6 bases, J shed 0 bases, and the junction held 2 bases outside the gene matches. Ten or more counts support this clonotype. This sample's TCRbeta library carried unique molecular identifier barcodes. TCRdb re-analysed the PCR reads in MiXCR, keeping a single row per CDR3 protein. The sample consists of some 490,000 distinct CDR3 sequences, 9.5% to 15% of them appearing once. The chain has TRBV9 and TRBJ2-5, with TRBD2 matching over 10 bases. This TCR was sampled from a human donor who donated a stem cell graft to a child with combined immunodeficiency. The sequenced sample was PBMCs from the stem cell graft donor, obtained from the stem cell graft. CDR3: CASNLAGDQETQYF. The CDR3 DNA reads as TGTGCCAGCAACCTAGCGGGAGACCAAGAGACCCAGTACTTC. The whole variable domain, remainder taken from reference TRBV9 and TRBJ2-5, is DSGVTQTPKHLITATGQRVTLRCSPRSGDLSVYWYQQSLDQGLQFLIQYYNGEERAKGNILERFSAQQFPDLHSELNLSSLELGDSALYFCASNLAGDQETQYFGPGTRLLVL.